The 11 T cell receptor beta chains below were found in one sample sequenced in a study of cytomegalovirus exposure and HLA in healthy donors. PCR primers comprised 60 Vbeta and 13 Jbeta primers. The repertoire was sequenced with immunoSEQ multiplex PCR; TCRdb's copy has only in-frame clones and lacks some. The sample lists 75,000 to 80,000 clones, approximately 72% occurring once. Sequenced: PBMCs. These receptor sequences come from a woman between 40 and 50 years old in good health and CMV-seropositive.

The V call is TRBV7-6, the J call TRBJ1-4; D possibly corresponds to TRBD1 (6 bases). Trimming cost V 3 bases and J 6 bases, with 17 bases left between them. Per the germline V gene, CDR1 is SGHVS and CDR2 is FNYEAQ. CDR3 length: 16 amino acids. The CDR3 DNA sequence: TGTGCCAGCAGCTTGGGGGGACAAGGGAGGGATGAAAAACTGTTTTTT. Its translation: CASSLGGQGRDEKLFF.

The chain links TRBV27 to TRBJ2-7; 10 bases are shared with TRBD1. Germline CDR1 reads MNHEY; CDR2 reads SMNVEV (reference sequence). The CDR3 sequence is 15 residues long. With V trimmed by 4 bases and J by 4 bases, 7 bases remained unmatched. The CDR3 loop reads CASSSGQGDRYEQYF. As DNA, the CDR3 is TGTGCCAGCAGTTCCGGACAGGGGGATAGGTACGAGCAGTACTTC.

CDR3 region: CASSYRDTIYF. CDR3 bases: TGTGCCAGCAGCTACAGGGACACCATATATTTT. V is TRBV11-1 and J is TRBJ1-3, with D possibly TRBD1 on 6 matching bases. Trimming stripped 4 bases from V and 8 bases from J, with 6 bases between. This CDR3 has 11 residues. CDR1 is SGHAT and CDR2 is FQDESV in the germline V gene (reference sequence).

V usage is TRBV7-6 and J usage is TRBJ1-3; a possible D gene is TRBD1 (5 bases). With 6 bases removed from V and 7 bases from J, the gap between germline ends came to 13 bases. The germline V gene has CDR1 SGHVS and CDR2 FNYEAQ. The CDR3 totals 13 residues. The chain's CDR3 is CASRGYRLNTIYF. CDR3 DNA: TGTGCCAGCAGAGGGTACAGGCTTAACACCATATATTTT.

The chain carries TRBV10-3 and TRBJ1-4; D might be TRBD1 (5 bases). The CDR3 has 13 amino acids. CDR1 and CDR2 from the germline V gene are ENHRY and SYGVKD. Trimming stripped 10 bases from V and 8 bases from J, with 17 bases between. CDR3 in amino acids: CATTDRWNEKLFF. The CDR3 DNA sequence: TGTGCCACCACAGACAGATGGAACGAAAAACTGTTTTTT.

The V gene is TRBV6-1, the J gene TRBJ1-5; D not resolved. The V and J ends lost 10 bases and 11 bases respectively, with 18 bases between them. CDR3 size: 12 residues. Germline CDR1 reads MNHNS; CDR2 reads SASEGT. The CDR3 reads CATESDGLAQHF. The DNA of the CDR3 is TGTGCCACCGAATCCGACGGACTGGCCCAGCATTTT.

This sequence joins TRBV29-1 and TRBJ1-3; 9 nucleotides agree with TRBD1. The CDR3 runs to 14 residues. Germline values: CDR1 SQVTM, CDR2 ANQGSEA. V shed 6 bases and J 1 base; nucleotides not matched to a gene: 4. The CDR3 reads CSVWDRASGNTIYF. CDR3 nucleotide sequence: TGCAGCGTGTGGGACAGGGCGTCTGGAAACACCATATATTTT.

This clone was observed a few times. The CDR3 DNA is TGTGCCAGCAGCTCCCGGGCAGCTAGCGGGGGGGCCGCAAACATTCAGTACTTC. Encoded protein: CASSSRAASGGAANIQYF. This sequence joins TRBV7-2 and TRBJ2-4; 12 bases agree with TRBD2. Germline loops: CDR1 SGHTA, CDR2 FQGNSA. V dropped 4 bases and J dropped 6; count of bases not matched to a gene: 13. This CDR3 contains 18 residues.

V gene TRBV5-8 combines with J gene TRBJ2-7; 8 nucleotides line up with TRBD2. The CDR3 is 17 amino acids. The germline CDR1 and CDR2 sequences are SGHTS and YDEGEE. Unmatched junction bases numbered 9, after V lost 1 base and J lost 0 bases. DNA of the CDR3: TGTGCCAGCAGCTTGAAAGTGCGGGGGGCCTTCTCCTACGAGCAGTACTTC. The encoded protein is CASSLKVRGAFSYEQYF.

The V and J genes are TRBV7-3 and TRBJ1-1; TRBD1 aligns across 7 bases. The length of the CDR3 is 13 residues. CDR1 is SGHTA and CDR2 is FQGTGA in the germline V gene. Losses at the gene ends were 4 bases for V and 6 bases for J; bases not matched to a gene: 5. CDR3 loop: CASSWNTGAEAFF. The CDR3 coding sequence is TGTGCCAGCAGCTGGAATACAGGGGCTGAAGCTTTCTTT. Looking up the rest from reference TRBV7-3 and TRBJ1-1 gives the full variable domain: GAGVSQTPSNKVTEKGKYVELRCDPISGHTALYWYRQSLGQGPEFLIYFQGTGAADDSGLPNDRFFAVRPEGSVSTLKIQRTERGDSAVYLCASSWNTGAEAFFGQGTRLTVV.

The chain's CDR3 is CASSTLRQGKGNTIYF. Here the CDR3 DNA reads TGTGCCAGTAGTACCCTGCGTCAGGGGAAAGGAAACACCATATATTTT. The chain uses TRBV19 and TRBJ1-3; TRBD1 might be the D (6 bases). The germline V gene has CDR1 LNHDA and CDR2 SQIVND (reference sequence). V gave up 4 bases and J gave up 4 bases, with 17 bases separating them. The CDR3 spans 16 residues. The variable domain in full, with the rest retrieved from reference TRBV19 and TRBJ1-3, is DGGITQSPKYLFRKEGQNVTLSCEQNLNHDAMYWYRQDPGQGLRLIYYSQIVNDFQKGDIAEGYSVSREKKESFPLTVTSAQKNPTAFYLCASSTLRQGKGNTIYFGEGSWLTVV.